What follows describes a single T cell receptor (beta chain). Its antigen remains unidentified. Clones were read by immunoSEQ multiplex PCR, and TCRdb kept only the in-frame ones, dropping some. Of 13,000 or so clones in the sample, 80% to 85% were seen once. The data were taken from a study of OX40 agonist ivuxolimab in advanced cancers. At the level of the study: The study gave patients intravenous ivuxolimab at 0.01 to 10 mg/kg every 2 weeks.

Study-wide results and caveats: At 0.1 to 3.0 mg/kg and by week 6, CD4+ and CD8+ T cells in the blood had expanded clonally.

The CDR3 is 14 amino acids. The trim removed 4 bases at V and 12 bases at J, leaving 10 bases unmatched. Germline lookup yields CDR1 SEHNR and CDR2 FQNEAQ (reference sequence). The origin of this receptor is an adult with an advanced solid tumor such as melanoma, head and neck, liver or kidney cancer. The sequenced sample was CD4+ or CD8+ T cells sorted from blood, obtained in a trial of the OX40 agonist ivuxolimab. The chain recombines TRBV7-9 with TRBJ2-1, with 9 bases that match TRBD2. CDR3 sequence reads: CASSSTPSGKAQFF. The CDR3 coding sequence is TGTGCCAGCAGCTCCACCCCTAGCGGGAAGGCGCAGTTCTTC.